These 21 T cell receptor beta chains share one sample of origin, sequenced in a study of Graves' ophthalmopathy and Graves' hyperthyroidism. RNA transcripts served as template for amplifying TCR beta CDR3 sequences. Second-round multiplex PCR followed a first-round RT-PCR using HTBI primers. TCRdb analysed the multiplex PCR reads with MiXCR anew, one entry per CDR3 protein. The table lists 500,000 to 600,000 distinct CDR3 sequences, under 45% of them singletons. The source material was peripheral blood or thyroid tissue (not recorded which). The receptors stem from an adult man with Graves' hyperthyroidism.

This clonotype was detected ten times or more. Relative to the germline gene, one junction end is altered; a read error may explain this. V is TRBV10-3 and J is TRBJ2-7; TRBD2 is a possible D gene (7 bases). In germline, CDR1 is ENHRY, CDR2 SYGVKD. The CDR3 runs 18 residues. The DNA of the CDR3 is TGTGCCATCAATGAGGGGGGGGGATTGACATCGAGGATCCACGAGCAGTACTTC. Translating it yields CAINEGGGLTSRIHEQYF.

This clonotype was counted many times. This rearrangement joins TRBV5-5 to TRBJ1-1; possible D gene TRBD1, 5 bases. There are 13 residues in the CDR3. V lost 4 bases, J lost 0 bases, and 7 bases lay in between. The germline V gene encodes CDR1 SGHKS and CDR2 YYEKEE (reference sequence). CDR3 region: CASSPDMNTEAFF. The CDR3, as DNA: TGTGCCAGCAGCCCGGACATGAACACTGAAGCTTTCTTT.

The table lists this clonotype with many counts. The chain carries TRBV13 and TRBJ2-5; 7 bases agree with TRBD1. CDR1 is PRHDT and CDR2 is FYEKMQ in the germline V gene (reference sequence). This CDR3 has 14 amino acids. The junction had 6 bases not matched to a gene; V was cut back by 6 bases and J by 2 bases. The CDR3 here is CASSEDRVQETQYF. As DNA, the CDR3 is TGTGCCAGCAGTGAAGACAGGGTACAAGAGACCCAGTACTTC.

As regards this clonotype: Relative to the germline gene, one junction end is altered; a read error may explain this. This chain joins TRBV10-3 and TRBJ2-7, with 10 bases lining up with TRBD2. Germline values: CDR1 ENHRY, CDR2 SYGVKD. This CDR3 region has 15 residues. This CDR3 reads CASSVASGRTYEQYF. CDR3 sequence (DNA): TGTGCCAGCAGTGTGGCTAGCGGGAGAACCTACGAGCAGTACTTC.

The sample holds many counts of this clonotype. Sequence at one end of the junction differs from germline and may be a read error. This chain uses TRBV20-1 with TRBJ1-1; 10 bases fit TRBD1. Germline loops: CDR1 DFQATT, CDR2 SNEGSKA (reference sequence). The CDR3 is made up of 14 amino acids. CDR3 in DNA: TGCAGTGCGAGAGGGACAGGGGAGAGTTGGGAAGCTTTCTTT. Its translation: CSARGTGESWEAFF.

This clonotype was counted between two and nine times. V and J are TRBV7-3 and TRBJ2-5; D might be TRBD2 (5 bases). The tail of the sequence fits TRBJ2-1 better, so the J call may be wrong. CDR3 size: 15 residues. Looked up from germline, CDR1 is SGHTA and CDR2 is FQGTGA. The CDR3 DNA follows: TGTGCCAGCAGCTTATATTGGGGAGTACGAAATGAGCAGTTCTTC. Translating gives CASSLYWGVRNEQFF.

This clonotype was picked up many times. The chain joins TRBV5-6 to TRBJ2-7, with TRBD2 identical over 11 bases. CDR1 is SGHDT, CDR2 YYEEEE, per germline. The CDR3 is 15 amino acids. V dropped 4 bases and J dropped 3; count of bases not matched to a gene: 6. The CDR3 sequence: CASSVPSGGIYEQYF. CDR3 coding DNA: TGTGCCAGCAGCGTCCCTAGCGGGGGGATCTACGAGCAGTACTTC.

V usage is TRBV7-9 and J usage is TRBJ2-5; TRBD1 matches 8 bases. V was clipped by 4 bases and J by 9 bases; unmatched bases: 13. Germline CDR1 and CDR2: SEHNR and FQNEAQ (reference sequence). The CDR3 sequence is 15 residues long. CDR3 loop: CASSSHRTGTKAQYF. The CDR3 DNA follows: TGTGCCAGCAGCTCTCATCGGACAGGGACGAAGGCCCAGTACTTC.

CDR3 DNA: TGCGCCAGCAGCTTGGAGGGACAGGGGCTCAACGAGCAGTACTTC. It specifies CASSLEGQGLNEQYF. This chain joins TRBV5-1 and TRBJ2-7; 10 nucleotides line up with TRBD1. Germline lookup yields CDR1 SGHRS and CDR2 YFSETQ. The ends lost 0 bases at V and 5 bases at J; junction bases unmatched: 5. CDR3 length: 15 amino acids.

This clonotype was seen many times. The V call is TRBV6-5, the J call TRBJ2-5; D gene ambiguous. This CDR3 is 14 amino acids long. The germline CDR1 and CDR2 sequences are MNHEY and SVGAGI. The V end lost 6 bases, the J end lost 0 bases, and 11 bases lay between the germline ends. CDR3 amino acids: CASSKQEYQETQYF. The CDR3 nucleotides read TGTGCCAGCAGCAAACAAGAGTACCAAGAGACCCAGTACTTC.

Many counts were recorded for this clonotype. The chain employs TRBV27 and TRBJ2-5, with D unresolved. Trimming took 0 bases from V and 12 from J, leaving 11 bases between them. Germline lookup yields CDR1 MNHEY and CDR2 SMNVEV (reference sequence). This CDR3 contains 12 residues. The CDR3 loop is CASSLSRLGKYF. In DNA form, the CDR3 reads TGTGCCAGCAGTTTATCCCGGTTGGGAAAGTACTTC.

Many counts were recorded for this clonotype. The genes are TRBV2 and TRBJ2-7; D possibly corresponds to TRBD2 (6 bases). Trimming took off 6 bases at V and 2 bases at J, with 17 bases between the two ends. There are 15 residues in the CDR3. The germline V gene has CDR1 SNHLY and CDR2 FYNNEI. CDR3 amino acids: CASRTSRLRTYEQYF. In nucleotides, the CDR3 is TGTGCCAGCAGAACTAGCAGGTTACGGACCTACGAGCAGTACTTC.

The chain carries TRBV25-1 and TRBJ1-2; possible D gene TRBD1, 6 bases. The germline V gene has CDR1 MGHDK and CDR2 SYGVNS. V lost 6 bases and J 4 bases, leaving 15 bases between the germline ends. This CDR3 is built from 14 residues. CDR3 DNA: TGTGCCAGCAGCCCCTTTCAGGGGACCTATGGCTACACCTTC. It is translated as CASSPFQGTYGYTF.

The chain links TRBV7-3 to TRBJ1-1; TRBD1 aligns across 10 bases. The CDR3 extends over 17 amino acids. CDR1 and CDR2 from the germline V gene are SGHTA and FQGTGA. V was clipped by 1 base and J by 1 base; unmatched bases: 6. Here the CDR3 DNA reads TGTGCCAGCAGCTTAATTGGGACAGGGGCCACGAACACTGAAGCTTTCTTT. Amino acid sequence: CASSLIGTGATNTEAFF.

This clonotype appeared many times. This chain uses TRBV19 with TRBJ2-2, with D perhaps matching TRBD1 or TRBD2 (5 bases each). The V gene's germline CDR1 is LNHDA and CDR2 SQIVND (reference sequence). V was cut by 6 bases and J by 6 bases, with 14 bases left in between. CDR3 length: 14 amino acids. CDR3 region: CASRAGTSAGELFF. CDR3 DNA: TGTGCCAGTAGGGCCGGGACGTCAGCCGGGGAGCTGTTTTTT. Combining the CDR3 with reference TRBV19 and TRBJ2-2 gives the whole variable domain DGGITQSPKYLFRKEGQNVTLSCEQNLNHDAMYWYRQDPGQGLRLIYYSQIVNDFQKGDIAEGYSVSREKKESFPLTVTSAQKNPTAFYLCASRAGTSAGELFFGEGSRLTVL.

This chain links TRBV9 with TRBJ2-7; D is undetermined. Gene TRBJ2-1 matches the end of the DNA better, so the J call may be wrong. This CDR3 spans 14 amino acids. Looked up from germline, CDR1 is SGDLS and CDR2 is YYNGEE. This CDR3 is CASSVVGRADEQFF. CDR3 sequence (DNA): TGTGCCAGCAGCGTAGTGGGTAGGGCCGATGAGCAGTTCTTC.

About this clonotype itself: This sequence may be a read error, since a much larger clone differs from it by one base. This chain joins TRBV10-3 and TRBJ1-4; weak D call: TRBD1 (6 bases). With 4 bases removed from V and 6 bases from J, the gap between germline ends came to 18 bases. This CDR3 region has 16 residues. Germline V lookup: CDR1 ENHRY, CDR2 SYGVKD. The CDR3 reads CAISATKQGLDEKLFF. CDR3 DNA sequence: TGTGCCATCAGTGCAACAAAACAGGGACTTGATGAAAAACTGTTTTTT.

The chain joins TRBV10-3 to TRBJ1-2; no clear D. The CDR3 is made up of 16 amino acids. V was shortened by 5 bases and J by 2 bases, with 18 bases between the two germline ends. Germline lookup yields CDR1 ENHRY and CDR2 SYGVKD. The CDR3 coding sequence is TGTGCCATCAGTAGTCAAACGGGATATGCCAACTATGGCTACACCTTC. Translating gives CAISSQTGYANYGYTF.

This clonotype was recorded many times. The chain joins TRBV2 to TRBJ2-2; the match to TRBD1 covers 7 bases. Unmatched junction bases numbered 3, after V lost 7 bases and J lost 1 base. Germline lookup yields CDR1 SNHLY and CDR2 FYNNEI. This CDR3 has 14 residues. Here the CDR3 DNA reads TGTGCCAGCACCGGGACAGAGAACACCGGGGAGCTGTTTTTT. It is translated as CASTGTENTGELFF.

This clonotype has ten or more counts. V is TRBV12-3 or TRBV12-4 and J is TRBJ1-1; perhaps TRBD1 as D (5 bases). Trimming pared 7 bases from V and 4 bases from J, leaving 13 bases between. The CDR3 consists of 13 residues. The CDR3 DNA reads TGTGCCAGCACCCCCCAGGGTAGCACTGAAGCTTTCTTT. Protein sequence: CASTPQGSTEAFF.

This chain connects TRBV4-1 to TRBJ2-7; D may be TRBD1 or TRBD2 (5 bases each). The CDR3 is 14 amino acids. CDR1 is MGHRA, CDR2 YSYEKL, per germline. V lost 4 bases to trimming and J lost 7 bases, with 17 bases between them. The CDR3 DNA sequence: TGCGCCAGCAGCCCTTCTCTGGGACGGGCTGAGCAGTACTTC. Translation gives CASSPSLGRAEQYF.